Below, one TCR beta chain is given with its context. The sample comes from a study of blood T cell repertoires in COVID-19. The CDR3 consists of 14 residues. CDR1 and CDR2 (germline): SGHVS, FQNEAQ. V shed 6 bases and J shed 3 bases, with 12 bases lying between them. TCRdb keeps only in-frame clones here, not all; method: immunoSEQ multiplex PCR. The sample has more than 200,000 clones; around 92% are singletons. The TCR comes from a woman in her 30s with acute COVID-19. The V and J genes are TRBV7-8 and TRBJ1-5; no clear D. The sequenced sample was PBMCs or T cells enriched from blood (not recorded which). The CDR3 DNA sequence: TGTGCCAGCAGTTCCTACAGAAACAATCAGCCCCAGCATTTT. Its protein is CASSSYRNNQPQHF. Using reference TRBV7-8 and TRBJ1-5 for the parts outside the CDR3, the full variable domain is GAGVSQSPRYKVAKRGQDVALRCDPISGHVSLFWYQQALGQGPEFLTYFQNEAQLDKSGLPSDRFFAERPEGSVSTLKIQRTQQEDSAVYLCASSSYRNNQPQHFGDGTRLSIL.